Below, 21 T cell receptor beta chains from the same sample are listed, as sequenced in a study of blood T cell repertoires in COVID-19. Sequencing used immunoSEQ multiplex PCR; TCRdb keeps in-frame clones, though not all of them. Counted here are about 210,000 clones, around 82% occurring once; the ten biggest clones make up approximately 12%. The sample was peripheral blood. The receptors stem from a woman aged 40 to 50 with acute or convalescent COVID-19.

The rearrangement uses TRBV12-5 and TRBJ1-4; possible D gene TRBD1, 5 bases. CDR3 length equals 15 residues. V lost 5 bases and J 7 bases, leaving 17 bases between the germline ends. Germline lookup yields CDR1 LGHNT and CDR2 FRNRAP. This chain's CDR3 is CASGASGGAGEKLFF. The DNA for the CDR3 is TGTGCTAGTGGTGCCTCTGGAGGGGCAGGTGAAAAACTGTTTTTT.

The chain recombines TRBV2 with TRBJ1-1; D not certain. Germline CDR1 is SNHLY and CDR2 is FYNNEI. V was cut by 7 bases and J by 0 bases, with 9 bases left in between. This CDR3 region has 13 residues. The CDR3 sequence is CASTRSMNTEAFF. In DNA form, the CDR3 reads TGTGCCAGCACGAGGAGCATGAACACTGAAGCTTTCTTT.

The chain combines TRBV15 with TRBJ1-3, with D perhaps TRBD1 (5 bases). This CDR3 has 16 amino acids. Germline assignment: CDR1 LNHNV and CDR2 YYDKDF (reference sequence). The ends were cut back, 0 bases at V and 4 bases at J, with 13 bases in the middle. The CDR3 sequence: CATSRDTQKGGNTIYF. The CDR3 bases are TGTGCCACCAGCAGAGATACTCAGAAGGGGGGAAACACCATATATTTT.

This clone was detected only once. The V call is TRBV9, the J call TRBJ1-5; D perhaps matches TRBD1 (6 bases). The CDR3 has 16 residues. CDR1 and CDR2 from the germline V gene are SGDLS and YYNGEE. The germline V and J ends were trimmed by 0 bases and 6 bases, with 16 bases remaining between them. CDR3 residues: CASSVGSGEDGQPQHF. DNA for the CDR3: TGTGCCAGCAGCGTAGGGTCAGGGGAAGATGGTCAGCCCCAGCATTTT.

This clone was detected only once. The chain combines TRBV4-3 with TRBJ2-3, with 11 bases aligning to TRBD2. J was trimmed by 5 bases and V by 4 bases; bases with no gene match: 5. CDR3 length: 15 amino acids. Germline-derived CDR1 and CDR2 are LGHNA and YSLEER. CDR3 sequence reads: CASSPLAGVGDTQYF. CDR3 nucleotide sequence: TGCGCCAGCAGCCCACTAGCGGGAGTTGGAGATACGCAGTATTTT.

Note on this clone: One junction end disagrees with the germline gene, perhaps due to a read error. This chain uses TRBV7-9 with TRBJ1-1; maybe TRBD1 (5 bases). The CDR3 consists of 12 residues. The germline V gene has CDR1 SEHNR and CDR2 FQNEAQ (reference sequence). CDR3: CASTLRGTEAFF. CDR3 coding DNA: TGTGCCAGCACCTTAAGGGGTACTGAAGCTTTCTTT.

The CDR3: CASSPSLAGVAYEQYF. The DNA for the CDR3 is TGTGCCAGCAGCCCCTCACTAGCGGGAGTGGCCTACGAGCAGTACTTC. V gene TRBV27 combines with J gene TRBJ2-7; 11 bases agree with TRBD2. The CDR3 has 16 amino acids. The junction had 9 bases not matched to a gene; V was cut back by 6 bases and J by 2 bases. The germline V gene has CDR1 MNHEY and CDR2 SMNVEV (reference sequence).

This rearrangement joins TRBV27 to TRBJ1-2; TRBD1 aligns across 7 bases. The CDR3 runs to 14 residues. With V trimmed by 5 bases and J by 2 bases, 5 bases remained unmatched. The V gene's germline CDR1 is MNHEY and CDR2 SMNVEV (reference sequence). As DNA, the CDR3 is TGTGCCAGCAGTGTTACGACAGGGAACTATGGCTACACCTTC. It specifies CASSVTTGNYGYTF.

This clone was counted a few times. The genes are TRBV20-1 and TRBJ2-1; 8 bases fit TRBD2. Per the germline V gene, CDR1 is DFQATT and CDR2 is SNEGSKA (reference sequence). This CDR3 comprises 14 residues. The trim removed 3 bases at V and 8 bases at J, leaving 9 bases unmatched. CDR3: CSASPSGSVYEQFF. The CDR3, as DNA: TGCAGTGCTAGTCCTAGCGGGTCGGTATATGAGCAGTTCTTC.

The chain couples TRBV30 to TRBJ1-1, with TRBD1 as a possible D gene (6 bases). Trimming removed 4 bases from V and 0 bases from J, with 9 bases in between. CDR1 and CDR2 (germline): GTSNPN, SVGIG (reference sequence). The length of the CDR3 is 13 residues. CDR3 nucleotides: TGTGCCTGGACCGGGACACTGAACACTGAAGCTTTCTTT. Protein product: CAWTGTLNTEAFF.

This clone occurred once. V is TRBV6-1 and J is TRBJ2-5; 8 positions agree with TRBD1. The CDR3 is 15 residues long. The V segment lost 2 bases and the J segment 2 bases; nucleotides outside the gene matches: 4. The germline CDR1 and CDR2 sequences are MNHNS and SASEGT. This chain's CDR3 is CASSEPGTGQETQYF. The CDR3 DNA reads TGTGCCAGCAGTGAACCCGGGACAGGTCAAGAGACCCAGTACTTC.

A few counts support this clone. Other DNA sequences within the sample encode an identical CDR3. The CDR3 reads CASSYWQGADQPQHF. CDR3 nucleotides: TGTGCCAGCAGTTATTGGCAGGGGGCCGATCAGCCCCAGCATTTT. This sequence joins TRBV6-2 or TRBV6-3 and TRBJ1-5, with TRBD1 matching over 8 bases. The V segment lost 3 bases and the J segment 5 bases; nucleotides outside the gene matches: 6. This CDR3 region has 15 residues. Germline V lookup: CDR1 MNHEY, CDR2 SVGEGT.

The V call is TRBV24-1, the J call TRBJ1-2; weak D call: TRBD1 (5 bases). V was trimmed by 10 bases and J by 0 bases, leaving 14 bases between them. This CDR3 is 14 amino acids long. Germline CDR1 reads KGHDR; CDR2 reads SFDVKD. CDR3 sequence (DNA): TGTGCCACATACGAGACAGAGACTAACTATGGCTACACCTTC. It translates to CATYETETNYGYTF.

The gene calls are TRBV4-1 and TRBJ2-4; 13 bases align to TRBD2. Germline values: CDR1 MGHRA, CDR2 YSYEKL. The CDR3 covers 18 residues. Trimming cost V 0 bases and J 2 bases; bases outside gene matches: 4. The CDR3 DNA reads TGCGCCAGCAGCCAAGAAACTAGCGGGGGGGGTACCAAAAACATTCAGTACTTC. Encoded protein: CASSQETSGGGTKNIQYF.

This clone was picked up one time. The chain recombines TRBV9 with TRBJ2-3; weak D call: TRBD1 (5 bases). Trimming pared 1 base from V and 3 bases from J, leaving 9 bases between. Germline-derived CDR1 and CDR2 are SGDLS and YYNGEE. The CDR3 has 14 residues. The CDR3 is CASSVSGLTDTQYF. The CDR3 nucleotides read TGTGCCAGCAGCGTATCAGGGTTGACAGATACGCAGTATTTT.

This rearrangement joins TRBV5-5 to TRBJ2-1, with 11 nucleotides matching TRBD1. The junction had 9 bases not matched to a gene; V was cut back by 5 bases and J by 5 bases. The CDR3 spans 16 residues. CDR1 is SGHKS, CDR2 YYEKEE, per germline (reference sequence). Here the CDR3 reads CASSPYRDRGNNEQFF. CDR3 bases: TGTGCCAGCAGTCCCTACAGGGACAGGGGGAACAATGAGCAGTTCTTC.

This clone has only a few counts. This rearrangement joins TRBV27 to TRBJ2-7; 7 bases match TRBD1. Germline values: CDR1 MNHEY, CDR2 SMNVEV (reference sequence). The V segment lost 8 bases and the J segment 1 base; nucleotides outside the gene matches: 5. This CDR3 is 13 amino acids long. DNA of the CDR3: TGTGCCAGCGTAGGGGGCCGGTCCTACGAGCAGTACTTC. Translating it yields CASVGGRSYEQYF.

The V and J genes are TRBV29-1 and TRBJ1-4; D possibly corresponds to TRBD1 (6 bases). The length of the CDR3 is 13 residues. Germline CDR1 is SQVTM and CDR2 is ANQGSEA. V lost 4 bases and J 8 bases, leaving 14 bases between the germline ends. CDR3 nucleotides: TGCAGCGTTGGGGATGGGACAAGGGAAAAACTGTTTTTT. Amino acids: CSVGDGTREKLFF.

CDR3 sequence reads: CASSVGGGSGETQYF. The CDR3 DNA reads TGTGCCAGCAGCGTAGGGGGCGGGAGCGGGGAGACCCAGTACTTC. V gene TRBV9 combines with J gene TRBJ2-5; 7 bases line up with TRBD2. Germline V gene lookup returns CDR1 SGDLS and CDR2 YYNGEE. The length of the CDR3 is 15 residues. J lost 5 bases, V lost 0 bases, and 7 bases had no gene match.

The sample holds many counts of this clone. J is TRBJ1-5 and V is TRBV11-2; D remains unclear. The V gene's germline CDR1 is SGHAT and CDR2 FQNNGV. The CDR3 has 13 amino acids. Deletions cut 5 bases from V and 8 bases from J, with 13 bases between. The CDR3 loop is CASSRDQREPQHF. For the CDR3, the DNA is TGTGCCAGCAGCCGAGACCAGCGAGAGCCCCAGCATTTT.

V usage is TRBV12-5 and J usage is TRBJ1-3; D is perhaps TRBD1 (5 bases). The germline V gene encodes CDR1 LGHNT and CDR2 FRNRAP. The CDR3 totals 17 residues. V was pared by 6 bases and J by 0 bases, with 18 bases between. This CDR3 reads CASGPTALTSSGNTIYF. DNA of the CDR3: TGTGCTAGTGGCCCGACAGCCCTAACTTCCTCTGGAAACACCATATATTTT.